Detailed here is one T cell receptor beta chain. What it binds is not known. Primers for the PCR totalled 60 Vbeta and 13 Jbeta. Per the original methods: Later, roughly 80 million unique TCR beta chains were counted in an analysis, and roughly 11 million of them were shared. TCRdb keeps only in-frame clones here, not all; method: immunoSEQ multiplex PCR. V, J and clone size reflect that table, while D and trimming were determined from the DNA. The table records 130,000 to 150,000 clones, approximately 80% of them present only once. The sample is drawn from a study of cytomegalovirus exposure and HLA in healthy donors. This CDR3 has 16 amino acids. Looked up from germline, CDR1 is SNHLY and CDR2 is FYNNEI. The ends lost 4 bases at V and 1 base at J; junction bases unmatched: 6. Study-wide results and limits: An observed cluster of highly shared sequence variants was recorded as a likely sequencing artifact. Earlier results showed most TCR beta V segments being productive about 90% or about 30% of the time. V segments that were indistinguishable, TRBV6-2 and TRBV6-3 among them, were omitted from analysis.

This TCR came from a man aged 18-30 years in good health and CMV-seronegative. The sample comprised PBMCs. The chain recombines TRBV2 with TRBJ2-7; 11 bases align to TRBD1. CDR3 DNA sequence: TGTGCCAGCAGTGCTTCCGGGACAGGGGGTTCCTACGAGCAGTACTTC. Translating it yields CASSASGTGGSYEQYF.